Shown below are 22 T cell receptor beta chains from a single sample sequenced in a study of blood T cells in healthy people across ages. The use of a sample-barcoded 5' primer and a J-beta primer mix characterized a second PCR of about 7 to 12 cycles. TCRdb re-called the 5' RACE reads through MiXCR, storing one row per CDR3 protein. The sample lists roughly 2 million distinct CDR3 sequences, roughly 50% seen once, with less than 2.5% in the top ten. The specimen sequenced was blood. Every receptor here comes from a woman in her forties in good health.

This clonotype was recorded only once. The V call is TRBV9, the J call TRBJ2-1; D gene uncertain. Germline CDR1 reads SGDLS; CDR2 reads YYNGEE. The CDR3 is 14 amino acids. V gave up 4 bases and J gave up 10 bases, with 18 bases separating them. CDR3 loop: CASSPPGLDLEQFF. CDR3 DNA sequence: TGTGCCAGCAGCCCCCCCGGGTTGGACCTAGAGCAGTTCTTC. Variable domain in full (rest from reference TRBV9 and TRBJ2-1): DSGVTQTPKHLITATGQRVTLRCSPRSGDLSVYWYQQSLDQGLQFLIQYYNGEERAKGNILERFSAQQFPDLHSELNLSSLELGDSALYFCASSPPGLDLEQFFGPGTRLTVL.

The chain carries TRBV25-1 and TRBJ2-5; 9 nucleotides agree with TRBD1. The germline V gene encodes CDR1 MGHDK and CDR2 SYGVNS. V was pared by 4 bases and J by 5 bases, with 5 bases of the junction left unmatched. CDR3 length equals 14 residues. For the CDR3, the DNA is TGTGCCAGCAGTGGACAGGGGGGAGGTGAGACCCAGTACTTC. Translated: CASSGQGGGETQYF.

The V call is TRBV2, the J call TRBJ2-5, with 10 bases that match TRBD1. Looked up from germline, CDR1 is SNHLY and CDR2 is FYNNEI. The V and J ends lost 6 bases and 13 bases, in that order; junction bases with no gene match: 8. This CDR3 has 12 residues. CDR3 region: CASRGDRGRGYF. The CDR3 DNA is TGTGCCAGCAGGGGCGACAGGGGGCGAGGGTACTTC.

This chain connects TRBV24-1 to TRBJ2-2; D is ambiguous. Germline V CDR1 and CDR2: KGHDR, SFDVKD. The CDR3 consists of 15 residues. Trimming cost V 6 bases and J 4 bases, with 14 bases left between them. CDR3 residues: CATSLGLRSTGELFF. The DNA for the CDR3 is TGTGCCACCAGTCTGGGCCTGCGGAGCACCGGGGAGCTGTTTTTT.

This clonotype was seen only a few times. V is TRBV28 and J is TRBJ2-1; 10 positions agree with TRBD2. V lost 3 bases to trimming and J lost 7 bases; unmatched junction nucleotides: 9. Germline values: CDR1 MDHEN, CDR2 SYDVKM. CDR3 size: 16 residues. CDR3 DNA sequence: TGTGCCAGCAGTTTTTTAGCGGGGGGCGCATTAAATGAGCAGTTCTTC. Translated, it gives CASSFLAGGALNEQFF.

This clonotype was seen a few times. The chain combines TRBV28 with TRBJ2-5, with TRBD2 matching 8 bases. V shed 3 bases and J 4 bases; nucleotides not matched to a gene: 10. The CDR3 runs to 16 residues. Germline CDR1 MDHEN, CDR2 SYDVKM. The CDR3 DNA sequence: TGTGCCAGCAGTTTCCCATCGGCGGGAGGTGGAGAGACCCAGTACTTC. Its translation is CASSFPSAGGGETQYF.

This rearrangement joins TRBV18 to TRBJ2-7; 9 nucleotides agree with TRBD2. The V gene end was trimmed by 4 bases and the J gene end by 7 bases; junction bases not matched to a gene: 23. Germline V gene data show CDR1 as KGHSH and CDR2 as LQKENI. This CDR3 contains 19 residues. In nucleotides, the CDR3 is TGTGCCAGCTCACAGTTAGCGGGGGCCTTTTCAAGCTCCTACAATGAGCAGTACTTC. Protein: CASSQLAGAFSSSYNEQYF.

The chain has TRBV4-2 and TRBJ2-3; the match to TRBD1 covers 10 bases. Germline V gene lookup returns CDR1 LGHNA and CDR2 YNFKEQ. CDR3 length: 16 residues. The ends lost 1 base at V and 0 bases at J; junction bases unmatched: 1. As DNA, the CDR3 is TGTGCCAGCAGCCAAGGGGACAGGGGAAGCACAGATACGCAGTATTTT. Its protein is CASSQGDRGSTDTQYF.

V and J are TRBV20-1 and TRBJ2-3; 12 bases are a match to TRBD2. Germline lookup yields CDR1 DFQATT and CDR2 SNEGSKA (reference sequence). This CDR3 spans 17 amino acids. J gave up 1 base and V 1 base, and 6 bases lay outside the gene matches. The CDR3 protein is CSARGYRLAGGTDTQYF. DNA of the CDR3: TGCAGTGCTAGAGGATACCGACTAGCGGGGGGCACAGATACGCAGTATTTT.

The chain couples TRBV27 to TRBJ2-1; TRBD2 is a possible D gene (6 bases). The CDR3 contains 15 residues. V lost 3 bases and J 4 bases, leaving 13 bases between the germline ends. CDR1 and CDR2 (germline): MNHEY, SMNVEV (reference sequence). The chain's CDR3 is CASSFASDFYNEQFF. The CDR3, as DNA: TGTGCCAGCAGTTTTGCTAGCGATTTTTACAATGAGCAGTTCTTC.

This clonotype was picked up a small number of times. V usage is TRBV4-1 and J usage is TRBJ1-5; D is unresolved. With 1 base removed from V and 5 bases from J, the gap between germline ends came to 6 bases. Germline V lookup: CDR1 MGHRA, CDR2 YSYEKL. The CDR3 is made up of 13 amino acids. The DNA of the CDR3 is TGCGCCAGCAGCCAAGGTGAATATCAGCCCCAGCATTTT. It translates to CASSQGEYQPQHF.

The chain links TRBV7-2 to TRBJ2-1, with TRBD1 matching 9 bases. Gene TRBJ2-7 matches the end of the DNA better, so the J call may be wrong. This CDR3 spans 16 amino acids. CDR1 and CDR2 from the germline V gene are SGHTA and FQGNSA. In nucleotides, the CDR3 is TGTGCCAGCAGCCCCCGGGGACAGGGAACCTACAATGAGCAGTACTTC. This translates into CASSPRGQGTYNEQYF.

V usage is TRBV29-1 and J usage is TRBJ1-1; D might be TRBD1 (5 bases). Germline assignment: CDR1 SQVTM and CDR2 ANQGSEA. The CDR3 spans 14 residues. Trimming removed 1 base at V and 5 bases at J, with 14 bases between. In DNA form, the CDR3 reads TGCAGCGTTGAAGGGGGCCAGGGAGATACTGAAGCTTTCTTT. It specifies CSVEGGQGDTEAFF.

As DNA, the CDR3 is TGTGCCAGCAGCTTTTGGGGCAAGGAGGGATACGAGCAGTACTTC. This sequence encodes CASSFWGKEGYEQYF. The V and J genes are TRBV11-3 and TRBJ2-7; tentative D call: TRBD2 (6 bases). The V gene lost 3 bases and the J gene lost 4 bases, with 16 bases spanning the gap. From germline, CDR1 is SGHNT and CDR2 YENEEA. CDR3 length equals 15 residues.

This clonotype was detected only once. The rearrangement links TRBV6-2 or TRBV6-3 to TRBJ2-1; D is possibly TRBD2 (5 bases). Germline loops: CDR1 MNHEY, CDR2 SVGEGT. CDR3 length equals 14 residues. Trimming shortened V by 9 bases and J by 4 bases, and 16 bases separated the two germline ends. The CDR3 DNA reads TGTGCCAGTGCCTTAGCGCGTCTATACAATGAGCAGTTCTTC. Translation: CASALARLYNEQFF.

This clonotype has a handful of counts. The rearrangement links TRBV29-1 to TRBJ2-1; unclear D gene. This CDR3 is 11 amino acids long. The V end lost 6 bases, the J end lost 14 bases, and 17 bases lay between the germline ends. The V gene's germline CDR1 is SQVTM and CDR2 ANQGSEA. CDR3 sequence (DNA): TGCAGCGTGCTAGACAACCTCTTGAAGTTCTTC. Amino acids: CSVLDNLLKFF.

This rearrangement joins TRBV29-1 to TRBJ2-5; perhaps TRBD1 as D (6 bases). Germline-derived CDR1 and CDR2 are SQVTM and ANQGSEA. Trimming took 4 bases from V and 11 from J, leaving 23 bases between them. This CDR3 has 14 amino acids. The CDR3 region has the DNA TGCAGCGTTGCCCCCACAGGGCTTACCAATGAGCAGTACTTC. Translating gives CSVAPTGLTNEQYF.

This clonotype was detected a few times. Here the CDR3 reads CASRSAGGPRNEQFF. The CDR3 DNA reads TGCGCCAGCAGGTCGGCGGGGGGGCCGAGAAATGAGCAGTTCTTC. The chain uses TRBV4-1 and TRBJ2-1, with 9 bases matching TRBD2. In germline, CDR1 is MGHRA, CDR2 YSYEKL. With V trimmed by 6 bases and J by 7 bases, 10 bases remained unmatched. The CDR3 contains 15 residues.

The CDR3 nucleotides are TGCAGTGCTCGGGACAACTTGAACACTGAAGCTTTCTTT. Its protein product is CSARDNLNTEAFF. The genes are TRBV20-1 and TRBJ1-1; D may be TRBD1 (6 bases). There are 13 residues in the CDR3. Germline V gives CDR1 DFQATT, CDR2 SNEGSKA (reference sequence). Trimming removed 5 bases at V and 0 bases at J, with 10 bases between.

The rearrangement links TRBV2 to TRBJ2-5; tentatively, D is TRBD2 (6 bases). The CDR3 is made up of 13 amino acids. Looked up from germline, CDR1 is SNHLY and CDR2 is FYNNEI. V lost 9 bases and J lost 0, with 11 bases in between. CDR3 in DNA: TGTGCCAGGGGGGGACGGAACCAAGAGACCCAGTACTTC. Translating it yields CARGGRNQETQYF.

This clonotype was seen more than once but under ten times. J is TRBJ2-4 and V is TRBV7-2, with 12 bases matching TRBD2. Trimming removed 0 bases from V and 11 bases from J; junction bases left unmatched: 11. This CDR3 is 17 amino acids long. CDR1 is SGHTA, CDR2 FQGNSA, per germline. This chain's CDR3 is CASSLAGASGGAMVQYF. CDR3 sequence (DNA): TGTGCCAGCAGCTTAGCTGGGGCTAGCGGGGGGGCCATGGTTCAGTACTTC.

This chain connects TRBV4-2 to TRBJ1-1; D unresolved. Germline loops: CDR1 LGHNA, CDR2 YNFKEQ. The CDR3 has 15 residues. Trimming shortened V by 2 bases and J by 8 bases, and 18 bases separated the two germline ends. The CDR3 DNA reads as TGTGCCAGCAGCCAAACTGGGAACCGTGACCGAGAAGCTTTCTTT. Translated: CASSQTGNRDREAFF.